One sample yielded the 9 T cell receptor beta chains listed below, sequenced in a study of T cells after yellow fever vaccination. A single record per CDR3 protein comes from TCRdb applying MiXCR to the 5' RACE reads. Found here are 500,000 to 650,000 distinct CDR3 sequences, about 13% of them singletons; the top ten hold 11% to 15%. The sequencing here drew on PBMCs, taken on the day of the yellow fever booster vaccination. Receptors were obtained from a young man who received the YFV17D yellow fever vaccine.

This clonotype was observed a handful of times. The J gene is TRBJ2-7, the V gene TRBV20-1; possible D gene TRBD2, 6 bases. The ends were cut back, 6 bases at V and 4 bases at J, with 22 bases in the middle. The CDR3 spans 15 residues. The germline gives CDR1 DFQATT, CDR2 SNEGSKA (reference sequence). CDR3 loop: CSAPSLISGKYEQYF. In DNA form, the CDR3 reads TGCAGTGCCCCCTCGCTGATTAGCGGAAAATACGAGCAGTACTTC.

J is TRBJ2-7 and V is TRBV5-5, with TRBD2 identical over 8 bases. The CDR3 covers 16 residues. The germline gives CDR1 SGHKS, CDR2 YYEKEE (reference sequence). V gave up 0 bases and J gave up 0 bases; unmatched junction bases: 5. The CDR3 nucleotides are TGTGCCAGCAGCTTGGTTGGGCGGGAGGCCTCCTACGAGCAGTACTTC. Its translation is CASSLVGREASYEQYF.

The chain employs TRBV6-2 or TRBV6-3 and TRBJ2-1; possibly TRBD1 for D (5 bases). The CDR3 spans 13 residues. The V end was cut by 4 bases, the J end by 4 bases, with 8 bases between. Germline-derived CDR1 and CDR2 are MNHEY and SVGEGT. The CDR3 sequence: CASSWGYYNEQFF. The CDR3 coding sequence is TGTGCCAGCAGTTGGGGCTATTACAATGAGCAGTTCTTC.

The chain has TRBV6-2 or TRBV6-3 and TRBJ2-1; TRBD2 aligns across 8 bases. Trimming removed 4 bases from V and 4 bases from J; junction bases left unmatched: 6. Germline CDR1 and CDR2: MNHEY and SVGEGT. CDR3 size: 15 residues. DNA for the CDR3: TGTGCCAGCAGTTCAAGCGGGAGAGGATACAATGAGCAGTTCTTC. Protein product: CASSSSGRGYNEQFF.

This clonotype was found a few times. V usage is TRBV5-1 and J usage is TRBJ2-3, with D hard to call. CDR3 length equals 14 residues. Deletions cut 0 bases from V and 6 bases from J, with 11 bases between. Germline loops: CDR1 SGHRS, CDR2 YFSETQ. DNA of the CDR3: TGCGCCAGCAGCTTGGGAGCAGGCCCCGATACGCAGTATTTT. It encodes CASSLGAGPDTQYF. The whole variable domain, filled in from reference TRBV5-1 and TRBJ2-3, reads KAGVTQTPRYLIKTRGQQVTLSCSPISGHRSVSWYQQTPGQGLQFLFEYFSETQRNKGNFPGRFSGRQFSNSRSEMNVSTLELGDSALYLCASSLGAGPDTQYFGPGTRLTVL.

This clonotype was recorded a few times. The rearrangement uses TRBV25-1 and TRBJ2-5; D unclear. V was clipped by 3 bases and J by 1 base, with 6 bases between them. CDR1 is MGHDK, CDR2 SYGVNS, per germline. There are 13 residues in the CDR3. In DNA form, the CDR3 reads TGTGCCAGCAGTGAGTTGGGCCAAGAGACCCAGTACTTC. It codes for CASSELGQETQYF.

The chain couples TRBV7-9 to TRBJ2-1, with 7 bases matching TRBD2. The CDR3 contains 13 residues. The germline V gene encodes CDR1 SEHNR and CDR2 FQNEAQ (reference sequence). Trimming removed 5 bases from V and 10 bases from J; junction bases left unmatched: 8. CDR3 bases: TGTGCCAGCAGCCACAGACTAGCCGAGGAGCAGTTCTTC. Protein: CASSHRLAEEQFF.

This clonotype has only a few counts. This sequence joins TRBV6-4 and TRBJ2-7; the match to TRBD2 covers 14 bases. Unmatched junction bases numbered 10, after V lost 5 bases and J lost 1 base. This CDR3 region has 18 residues. Germline V gene lookup returns CDR1 MRHNA and CDR2 SNTAGT. The CDR3 nucleotides read TGTGCCAGCAGTAGACTAGCGGGAGGGCCTGAGGGATCCTACGAGCAGTACTTC. This gives the protein CASSRLAGGPEGSYEQYF.

In its sample, this clonotype was seen a few times. The chain has TRBV15 and TRBJ1-5, with D perhaps matching TRBD1 (6 bases). Trimming shortened V by 4 bases and J by 5 bases, and 12 bases separated the two germline ends. This CDR3 is built from 14 residues. Germline V CDR1 and CDR2: LNHNV, YYDKDF (reference sequence). The CDR3 region is CATSTFDRYQPQHF. The CDR3 DNA reads TGTGCCACCAGCACTTTCGACAGGTATCAGCCCCAGCATTTT.